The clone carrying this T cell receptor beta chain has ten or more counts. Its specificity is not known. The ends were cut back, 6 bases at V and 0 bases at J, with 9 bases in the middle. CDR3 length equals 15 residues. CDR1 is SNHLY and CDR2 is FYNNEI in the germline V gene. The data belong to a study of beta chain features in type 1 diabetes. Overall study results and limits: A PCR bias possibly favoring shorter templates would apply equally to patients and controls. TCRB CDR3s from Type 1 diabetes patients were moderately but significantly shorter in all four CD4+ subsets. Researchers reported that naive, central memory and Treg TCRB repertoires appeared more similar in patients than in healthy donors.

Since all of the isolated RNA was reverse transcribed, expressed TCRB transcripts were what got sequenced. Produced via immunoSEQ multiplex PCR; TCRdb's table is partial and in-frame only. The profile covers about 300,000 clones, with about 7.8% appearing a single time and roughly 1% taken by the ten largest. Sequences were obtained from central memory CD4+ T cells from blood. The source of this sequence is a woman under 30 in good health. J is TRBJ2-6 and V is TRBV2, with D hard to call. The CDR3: CASSPEISGANVLTF. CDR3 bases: TGTGCCAGCAGCCCTGAAATCTCTGGGGCCAACGTCCTGACTTTC.